The source of this T cell receptor beta chain is a study of blood T cell repertoires in COVID-19. Whole-study context: Acute and convalescent COVID-19 samples came from the United States, Italy and Spain. PBMCs, B-cell-depleted T cells, or T cells provided the cDNA or gDNA that made up the material.

The CDR3 length is 12 residues. Trimming left V 0 bases short and J 5 bases short, with 6 bases between. CDR1 is SGHRS and CDR2 is YFSETQ in the germline V gene. Per the study methods: Amplification with reference gene primers provided the estimates of nucleated cell counts. Profiled with immunoSEQ multiplex PCR; TCRdb holds only in-frame clones, not every one. V and J calls and clone size follow that table, whereas D and trimming were derived from the DNA. The data contain some 150,000 clones, about 91% of them singletons. The sample was peripheral blood. The chain uses TRBV5-1 and TRBJ2-7, with D possibly matching TRBD1 (5 bases). This sequence was found in an older woman who had recovered from COVID-19. The CDR3 is CASSLEGNEQYF. The CDR3 coding sequence is TGCGCCAGCAGCTTGGAGGGGAACGAGCAGTACTTC.